A selection of T cell receptor beta chains follows, all from one sample in a study of CD8+CD57+ T cells in acquired aplastic anemia. TCRdb reanalysed the reads using MiXCR and keeps one entry per CDR3 protein. The table records 150,000 to 200,000 distinct CDR3 sequences, around 43% of them present only once. Source material: sorted CD4+, CD8+, or CD8+CD57+ T cells (not recorded which) from PBMCs. The receptors come from a human donor with aplastic anemia. Each CDR3 is given with its conserved first and last residue. A D gene is named only where the DNA matches it firmly. Part of the rows lack a size; the others show once, few, many or a class for expanded clones.

j_call: TRBJ1-2
clone_size: once
cdr3_length: 14
v_call: TRBV7-2
d_call: TRBD1
cdr3_aa: CASSLDRRGHGYTF
cdr3_nt: TGTGCCAGCAGCTTAGATCGCAGGGGGCACGGCTACACCTTC

j_call: TRBJ1-2
clone_size: NA
cdr3_length: 14
v_call: TRBV25-1
d_call: NA
cdr3_aa: CASSTLGSNYGYTF
cdr3_nt: TGTGCCAGCAGTACCCTCGGATCTAACTATGGCTACACCTTC

j_call: TRBJ2-1
clone_size: NA
cdr3_length: 13
v_call: TRBV24-1
d_call: NA
cdr3_aa: CATSENSGGPQFF
cdr3_nt: TGTGCCACCAGTGAGAATTCGGGGGGCCCCCAGTTCTTC

j_call: TRBJ1-1
clone_size: NA
cdr3_length: 11
v_call: TRBV12-3/TRBV12-4
d_call: NA
cdr3_aa: CASAGGTEAFF
cdr3_nt: TGTGCCAGCGCGGGGGGCACTGAAGCTTTCTTT

j_call: TRBJ2-7
clone_size: NA
cdr3_length: 12
v_call: TRBV7-9
d_call: NA
cdr3_aa: CASCVDGYEQYF
cdr3_nt: TGTGCCAGCTGTGTGGACGGCTACGAGCAGTACTTC

j_call: TRBJ1-1
clone_size: many
cdr3_length: 14
v_call: TRBV7-2
d_call: TRBD1
cdr3_aa: CASSRNRGYTEAFF
cdr3_nt: TGTGCCAGCAGCAGGAACAGGGGGTACACTGAAGCTTTCTTT

j_call: TRBJ2-5
clone_size: NA
cdr3_length: 16
v_call: TRBV25-1
d_call: NA
cdr3_aa: CASEDGQVGVRETQYF
cdr3_nt: TGTGCCAGCGAAGACGGGCAGGTGGGCGTACGGGAGACCCAGTACTTC

j_call: TRBJ2-7
clone_size: NA
cdr3_length: 16
v_call: TRBV10-3
d_call: TRBD2
cdr3_aa: CAISTTSGGATYEQYF
cdr3_nt: TGTGCCATCAGTACGACTAGCGGGGGTGCCACCTACGAGCAGTACTTC

j_call: TRBJ1-5
clone_size: medium-sized
cdr3_length: 14
v_call: TRBV25-1
d_call: TRBD1
cdr3_aa: CASSETGYNQPQHF
cdr3_nt: TGTGCCAGCAGTGAGACAGGGTACAATCAGCCCCAGCATTTT

j_call: TRBJ1-4
clone_size: NA
cdr3_length: 12
v_call: TRBV20-1
d_call: NA
cdr3_aa: CSARGSNEKLFF
cdr3_nt: TGCAGTGCTAGGGGGAGTAATGAAAAACTGTTTTTT

j_call: TRBJ1-4
clone_size: many
cdr3_length: 13
v_call: TRBV3-1
d_call: NA
cdr3_aa: CASSLQKGEKLFF
cdr3_nt: TGTGCCAGCAGCCTTCAAAAAGGTGAAAAACTGTTTTTT

j_call: TRBJ2-3
clone_size: NA
cdr3_length: 19
v_call: TRBV7-3
d_call: NA
cdr3_aa: CASSLTDIGVGASTDTQYF
cdr3_nt: TGTGCCAGCAGCTTAACTGACATCGGAGTGGGGGCTAGCACAGATACGCAGTATTTT

j_call: TRBJ1-1
clone_size: NA
cdr3_length: 16
v_call: TRBV5-6
d_call: NA
cdr3_aa: CASGPWGGGANTEAFF
cdr3_nt: TGTGCCAGCGGCCCGTGGGGAGGGGGAGCGAACACTGAAGCTTTCTTT

j_call: TRBJ2-3
clone_size: many
cdr3_length: 15
v_call: TRBV24-1
d_call: NA
cdr3_aa: CATSDPRPGQNTQYF
cdr3_nt: TGTGCCACCAGTGATCCCCGGCCAGGGCAAAATACGCAGTATTTT

j_call: TRBJ2-5
clone_size: many
cdr3_length: 14
v_call: TRBV6-1
d_call: TRBD2
cdr3_aa: CATLPGGPAETQYF
cdr3_nt: TGTGCCACTCTCCCGGGGGGGCCTGCAGAGACCCAGTACTTC

j_call: TRBJ2-5
clone_size: NA
cdr3_length: 14
v_call: TRBV20-1
d_call: TRBD1
cdr3_aa: CSASSGTGGETQYF
cdr3_nt: TGCAGTGCTAGTTCCGGGACAGGAGGAGAGACCCAGTACTTC

j_call: TRBJ2-3
clone_size: NA
cdr3_length: 14
v_call: TRBV10-3
d_call: NA
cdr3_aa: CAISESSLSVTQYF
cdr3_nt: TGTGCCATCAGTGAGTCTTCGCTCTCAGTTACGCAGTATTTT

j_call: TRBJ2-1
clone_size: NA
cdr3_length: 17
v_call: TRBV2
d_call: TRBD2
cdr3_aa: CASSEPNSGGAHNEQFF
cdr3_nt: TGTGCCAGCAGTGAGCCTAATAGCGGGGGGGCTCACAATGAGCAGTTCTTC

j_call: TRBJ1-1
clone_size: few
cdr3_length: 16
v_call: TRBV4-1
d_call: TRBD1
cdr3_aa: CASSQDVGTGGTEAFF
cdr3_nt: TGCGCCAGCAGCCAAGATGTCGGGACAGGGGGCACTGAAGCTTTCTTT

j_call: TRBJ1-6
clone_size: many
cdr3_length: 18
v_call: TRBV19
d_call: NA
cdr3_aa: CASSIFSPREGAGSPLHF
cdr3_nt: TGTGCCAGTAGTATTTTTTCCCCCAGGGAAGGTGCTGGTTCACCCCTCCACTTT

j_call: TRBJ1-2
clone_size: NA
cdr3_length: 15
v_call: TRBV15
d_call: NA
cdr3_aa: CATSSRGPSYGGYTF
cdr3_nt: TGTGCCACCAGCAGTCGAGGACCGTCATATGGGGGCTACACCTTC

j_call: TRBJ1-3
clone_size: many
cdr3_length: 17
v_call: TRBV7-2
d_call: TRBD1
cdr3_aa: CASSLAVTGGSGNTIYF
cdr3_nt: TGTGCCAGCAGCTTAGCGGTGACAGGGGGCTCTGGAAACACCATATATTTT

j_call: TRBJ1-1
clone_size: few
cdr3_length: 13
v_call: TRBV29-1
d_call: TRBD1
cdr3_aa: CSVDRELNTEAFF
cdr3_nt: TGCAGCGTGGACAGGGAATTGAACACTGAAGCTTTCTTT

j_call: TRBJ1-2
clone_size: NA
cdr3_length: 11
v_call: TRBV19
d_call: NA
cdr3_aa: CASMSVYGYTF
cdr3_nt: TGTGCCAGTATGTCAGTGTATGGCTACACCTTC

j_call: TRBJ2-7
clone_size: NA
cdr3_length: 13
v_call: TRBV2
d_call: TRBD2
cdr3_aa: CASSAGRDYEQCF
cdr3_nt: TGTGCCAGCAGTGCGGGGCGGGACTACGAGCAGTGCTTC

j_call: TRBJ2-5
clone_size: many
cdr3_length: 13
v_call: TRBV2
d_call: TRBD2
cdr3_aa: CASIAGVQETQYF
cdr3_nt: TGTGCCAGCATAGCGGGGGTACAAGAGACCCAGTACTTC

j_call: TRBJ2-3
clone_size: NA
cdr3_length: 17
v_call: TRBV29-1
d_call: TRBD2
cdr3_aa: CSVGSSSGGVGTDTQYF
cdr3_nt: TGCAGCGTTGGTTCCTCTAGCGGGGGGGTAGGCACAGATACGCAGTATTTT

j_call: TRBJ1-6
clone_size: NA
cdr3_length: 16
v_call: TRBV10-3
d_call: TRBD1
cdr3_aa: CAISETGVRDDSPLHF
cdr3_nt: TGTGCCATCAGTGAGACAGGGGTCAGGGACGATTCACCCCTCCACTTT

j_call: TRBJ1-1
clone_size: NA
cdr3_length: 14
v_call: TRBV29-1
d_call: TRBD1
cdr3_aa: CSVVGTGENTEAFF
cdr3_nt: TGCAGCGTCGTCGGGACAGGGGAGAACACTGAAGCTTTCTTT

j_call: TRBJ1-6
clone_size: NA
cdr3_length: 12
v_call: TRBV5-6
d_call: NA
cdr3_aa: CASSLPHSPLHF
cdr3_nt: TGTGCCAGCAGCTTGCCGCATTCACCCCTCCACTTT

j_call: TRBJ1-2
clone_size: NA
cdr3_length: 15
v_call: TRBV24-1
d_call: NA
cdr3_aa: CATMGTGIGPGGYTF
cdr3_nt: TGTGCCACCATGGGCACGGGAATTGGACCGGGGGGCTACACCTTC

j_call: TRBJ2-1
clone_size: NA
cdr3_length: 16
v_call: TRBV12-3/TRBV12-4
d_call: NA
cdr3_aa: CASSLPKPIRGDEQFF
cdr3_nt: TGTGCCAGCAGTTTGCCTAAACCAATTCGGGGAGATGAGCAGTTCTTC

j_call: TRBJ1-1
clone_size: NA
cdr3_length: 13
v_call: TRBV2
d_call: NA
cdr3_aa: CASRGDTNTEAFF
cdr3_nt: TGTGCCAGCAGAGGGGATACGAACACTGAAGCTTTCTTT

j_call: TRBJ2-7
clone_size: many
cdr3_length: 14
v_call: TRBV11-1
d_call: NA
cdr3_aa: CASSLDPGDYEQYF
cdr3_nt: TGTGCCAGCAGCTTGGACCCGGGGGACTACGAGCAGTACTTC

j_call: TRBJ2-7
clone_size: NA
cdr3_length: 14
v_call: TRBV10-3
d_call: TRBD1
cdr3_aa: CAISTGQGNGEQYF
cdr3_nt: TGTGCCATCAGTACGGGACAGGGGAACGGGGAGCAGTACTTC

j_call: TRBJ2-1
clone_size: NA
cdr3_length: 14
v_call: TRBV5-1
d_call: NA
cdr3_aa: CASSPGAGKNEQFF
cdr3_nt: TGCGCCAGCAGCCCCGGGGCAGGGAAGAATGAGCAGTTCTTC

j_call: TRBJ1-2
clone_size: NA
cdr3_length: 15
v_call: TRBV3-1
d_call: NA
cdr3_aa: CASSQESPTADGYTF
cdr3_nt: TGTGCCAGCAGCCAAGAAAGTCCGACTGCCGATGGCTACACCTTC

j_call: TRBJ2-1
clone_size: few
cdr3_length: 15
v_call: TRBV2
d_call: NA
cdr3_aa: CAITTSDAGLNEQFF
cdr3_nt: TGTGCCATCACTACGAGCGATGCCGGTCTGAATGAGCAGTTCTTC

j_call: TRBJ1-6
clone_size: NA
cdr3_length: 14
v_call: TRBV10-3
d_call: NA
cdr3_aa: CAISGTGTNSPLHF
cdr3_nt: TGTGCCATCAGTGGCACAGGGACTAATTCACCCCTCCACTTT

j_call: TRBJ1-2
clone_size: many
cdr3_length: 13
v_call: TRBV24-1
d_call: NA
cdr3_aa: CATSDSTNYGYTF
cdr3_nt: TGTGCCACCAGTGACTCGACAAACTATGGCTACACCTTC

j_call: TRBJ2-7
clone_size: few
cdr3_length: 16
v_call: TRBV6-2/TRBV6-3
d_call: NA
cdr3_aa: CASSSWGFGGSYEQYF
cdr3_nt: TGTGCCAGCAGCAGCTGGGGATTCGGCGGCTCCTACGAGCAGTACTTC

j_call: TRBJ2-5
clone_size: many
cdr3_length: 15
v_call: TRBV5-1
d_call: TRBD2
cdr3_aa: CASSVTSGSGETQYF
cdr3_nt: TGCGCCAGCAGCGTCACTAGCGGGAGCGGAGAGACCCAGTACTTC

j_call: TRBJ2-5
clone_size: NA
cdr3_length: 16
v_call: TRBV5-1
d_call: NA
cdr3_aa: CASSVWQGIGQETQYF
cdr3_nt: TGCGCCAGCAGCGTATGGCAGGGTATTGGGCAAGAGACCCAGTACTTC

j_call: TRBJ1-1
clone_size: NA
cdr3_length: 14
v_call: TRBV29-1
d_call: NA
cdr3_aa: CSPITAGQNTEAFF
cdr3_nt: TGCAGCCCTATCACGGCGGGACAGAACACTGAAGCTTTCTTT

j_call: TRBJ1-4
clone_size: many
cdr3_length: 11
v_call: TRBV20-1
d_call: NA
cdr3_aa: CSASDHEKLFF
cdr3_nt: TGCAGTGCTAGTGACCATGAAAAACTGTTTTTT

j_call: TRBJ1-1
clone_size: many
cdr3_length: 14
v_call: TRBV7-8
d_call: NA
cdr3_aa: CASILSEGYTEAFF
cdr3_nt: TGTGCCAGCATCCTATCGGAGGGGTATACTGAAGCTTTCTTT

j_call: TRBJ2-1
clone_size: NA
cdr3_length: 12
v_call: TRBV29-1
d_call: NA
cdr3_aa: CSVGSGDGEQFF
cdr3_nt: TGCAGCGTTGGGTCAGGGGATGGTGAGCAGTTCTTC

j_call: TRBJ1-3
clone_size: many
cdr3_length: 16
v_call: TRBV5-5
d_call: NA
cdr3_aa: CASSLASLGLGNTIYF
cdr3_nt: TGTGCCAGCAGCTTGGCGTCTTTGGGTCTGGGAAACACCATATATTTT

j_call: TRBJ2-1
clone_size: NA
cdr3_length: 14
v_call: TRBV15
d_call: TRBD2
cdr3_aa: CATSQSGDYNEQFF
cdr3_nt: TGTGCCACCAGTCAAAGCGGGGACTACAATGAGCAGTTCTTC

j_call: TRBJ1-2
clone_size: many
cdr3_length: 16
v_call: TRBV19
d_call: TRBD1
cdr3_aa: CASSSTDRGLNYGYTF
cdr3_nt: TGTGCCAGTAGTTCCACGGACAGGGGACTAAACTATGGCTACACCTTC

j_call: TRBJ1-2
clone_size: many
cdr3_length: 15
v_call: TRBV6-1
d_call: TRBD1
cdr3_aa: CASSTGQGLIYGYTF
cdr3_nt: TGTGCCAGCAGTACGGGACAGGGGCTAATCTATGGCTACACCTTC

j_call: TRBJ1-2
clone_size: few
cdr3_length: 12
v_call: TRBV2
d_call: NA
cdr3_aa: CASSATGQGYTF
cdr3_nt: TGTGCCAGCAGTGCTACAGGGCAGGGCTACACCTTC

j_call: TRBJ2-3
clone_size: few
cdr3_length: 16
v_call: TRBV6-1
d_call: NA
cdr3_aa: CASRLRATPRGDTQYF
cdr3_nt: TGTGCCAGCAGATTAAGGGCCACTCCTAGGGGGGATACGCAGTATTTT